The 13 T cell receptor beta chains in this list originate from one sample, sequenced in a study of CD8+CD57+ T cells in acquired aplastic anemia. CD8+CD57+ cell expansion, shown by flow cytometry, had occurred in the patients selected for sequencing. Investigators profiled TCR beta VDJ and CDR3 from genomic DNA template. One entry per CDR3 protein, called by TCRdb with MiXCR from the reads. The sample has 120,000 or so distinct CDR3 sequences, roughly 40% seen once. The specimen sequenced was sorted CD4+, CD8+, or CD8+CD57+ T cells (not recorded which) from PBMCs. These receptors were obtained from a human donor with aplastic anemia.

The genes are TRBV6-2 or TRBV6-3 and TRBJ2-1; 10 nucleotides line up with TRBD2. With 4 bases clipped from V and 9 bases from J, the junction kept 6 bases outside the gene matches. In germline, CDR1 is MNHEY, CDR2 SVGEGT. This CDR3 has 14 residues. The DNA for the CDR3 is TGTGCCAGCAGTTCCAGCGGGGGGGCCGGTGAGCAGTTCTTC. Encoded protein: CASSSSGGAGEQFF.

The V gene is TRBV3-1, the J gene TRBJ2-2; D not resolved. V was pared by 4 bases and J by 9 bases, with 15 bases between. Germline loops: CDR1 LGHDT, CDR2 YNNKEL (reference sequence). The CDR3 runs to 14 residues. CDR3 sequence: CASSRLEMSRELFF. The CDR3 DNA is TGTGCCAGCAGCCGACTCGAAATGAGCCGGGAGCTGTTTTTT.

The table lists this clonotype with many counts. The chain joins TRBV6-2 or TRBV6-3 to TRBJ1-1; D is unclear. The CDR3 sequence is 12 residues long. In germline, CDR1 is MNHEY, CDR2 SVGEGT. The V gene lost 1 base and the J gene lost 6 bases, with 6 bases spanning the gap. The CDR3 region is CASSYFSAEAFF. CDR3 nucleotides: TGTGCCAGCAGTTACTTTAGTGCTGAAGCTTTCTTT.

The chain has TRBV7-9 and TRBJ2-7; D is uncertain. The V gene lost 0 bases and the J gene lost 7 bases, with 7 bases spanning the gap. The CDR3 has 12 amino acids. In germline, CDR1 is SEHNR, CDR2 FQNEAQ (reference sequence). The CDR3 coding sequence is TGTGCCAGCAGCTTAGCAGGGTGGGAGCAGTACTTC. It codes for CASSLAGWEQYF.

Notes on this clonotype: This could be a read error, since a much larger clone is one nucleotide away. J is TRBJ2-5 and V is TRBV5-1; 8 bases match TRBD1. After removal of 7 bases from V and 5 bases from J, the junction contained 7 bases not matched to a gene. The CDR3 totals 13 residues. Germline V gene sequence: CDR1 SGHRS, CDR2 YFSETQ. CDR3 bases: TGCGCCAGCGACAGGGGTTCGGGGGAGACCCAGTACTTC. Its protein product is CASDRGSGETQYF.

This clonotype was found a few times. The CDR3 sequence: CASSESGPSGNTIYF. In nucleotides, the CDR3 is TGCGCCAGCAGTGAGTCGGGACCCTCTGGAAACACCATATATTTT. The chain is built from TRBV10-1 and TRBJ1-3; the D gene is possibly TRBD1 (5 bases). From germline, CDR1 is WNHNN and CDR2 SYGVQD (reference sequence). V lost 0 bases to trimming and J lost 0 bases, with 6 bases between them. This CDR3 has 15 amino acids.

This clonotype appeared many times. The rearrangement joins TRBV12-3 or TRBV12-4 to TRBJ1-1, with D unresolved. V gave up 3 bases and J gave up 4 bases, with 12 bases separating them. The CDR3 is made up of 14 amino acids. The CDR3 protein is CASSFDRVGTEAFF. For the CDR3, the DNA is TGTGCCAGCAGTTTTGATAGGGTGGGCACTGAAGCTTTCTTT.

J is TRBJ1-1 and V is TRBV10-1, with D uncertain. The CDR3 has 13 amino acids. V lost 2 bases and J 1 base, leaving 5 bases between the germline ends. Germline values: CDR1 WNHNN, CDR2 SYGVQD (reference sequence). The CDR3 DNA follows: TGCGCCAGCAGTGAGGCAGGGAACACTGAAGCTTTCTTT. This encodes CASSEAGNTEAFF.

In regard to this clonotype: This likely comes from a read error, as the CDR3 has no conserved phenylalanine or tryptophan at its end. The rearrangement links TRBV10-3 to TRBJ1-2; D is perhaps TRBD1 (6 bases). V lost 5 bases and J lost 5, with 12 bases in between. CDR3 size: 13 residues. Germline V CDR1 and CDR2: ENHRY, SYGVKD. The CDR3 bases are TGTGCCATCAGTAGGGGGGATGATTATGGCTACACCTCC. As protein: CAISRGDDYGYTS.

This clonotype was found many times. J is TRBJ2-7 and V is TRBV5-1; D unclear. Deletions cut 7 bases from V and 0 bases from J, with 11 bases between. The CDR3 has 13 residues. Germline V gene sequence: CDR1 SGHRS, CDR2 YFSETQ. CDR3 coding DNA: TGCGCCAGCCGTTTTGTTAGCTCCTACGAGCAGTACTTC. Translating it yields CASRFVSSYEQYF.

This clonotype was seen a few times. J is TRBJ2-1 and V is TRBV4-1, with TRBD2 matching over 10 bases. Germline CDR1 reads MGHRA; CDR2 reads YSYEKL. V was clipped by 3 bases and J by 4 bases; unmatched bases: 9. This CDR3 has 17 residues. CDR3 sequence reads: CASSQDPAGGLYNEQFF. DNA of the CDR3: TGCGCCAGCAGCCAGGATCCAGCGGGGGGGCTATACAATGAGCAGTTCTTC.

The table lists this clonotype with many counts. This chain uses TRBV11-2 with TRBJ2-4, with 7 bases aligning to TRBD1. J gave up 8 bases and V 2 bases, and 6 bases lay outside the gene matches. The CDR3 is 14 amino acids. Germline assignment: CDR1 SGHAT and CDR2 FQNNGV. The CDR3 region is CASSLTTGVDIQYF. In DNA, the CDR3 is TGTGCCAGCAGCTTAACTACAGGGGTAGACATTCAGTACTTC. Combining the CDR3 with reference TRBV11-2 and TRBJ2-4 gives the whole variable domain EAGVAQSPRYKIIEKRQSVAFWCNPISGHATLYWYQQILGQGPKLLIQFQNNGVVDDSQLPKDRFSAERLKGVDSTLKIQPAKLEDSAVYLCASSLTTGVDIQYFGAGTRLSVL.

The chain uses TRBV29-1 and TRBJ2-5; 8 bases align to TRBD1. The germline V gene encodes CDR1 SQVTM and CDR2 ANQGSEA. The CDR3 totals 14 residues. V shed 0 bases, J shed 4 bases, and the junction held 4 bases outside the gene matches. Here the CDR3 reads CSVEDLQGVETQYF. The CDR3 DNA sequence: TGCAGCGTTGAAGATCTACAGGGGGTAGAGACCCAGTACTTC.